The clone carrying this TCR beta chain was counted ten times or more. Its antigen is still unknown. 5'-RACE, quantitative and with molecular barcodes, yielded the TCR beta libraries. TCRdb passed the 5' RACE reads through MiXCR, listing each CDR3 protein once. The repertoire consists of a few hundred thousand distinct CDR3 sequences, with approximately 10% occurring once and the leading ten covering about 10%. The sample comes from a study of CD8 T cells in ankylosing spondylitis. General study findings and limits: Disease-linked clones bore a CD8+ phenotype and were relatively rare in peripheral blood. Among TCR beta sequences, a motif of eight highly homologous variants appeared characteristic of ankylosing spondylitis blood. The authors reported significant enrichment of disease-linked clones in matched ankylosing spondylitis synovial fluid.

With 2 bases clipped from V and 8 bases from J, the junction kept 3 bases outside the gene matches. CDR1 and CDR2 from the germline V gene are SGHDT and YYEEEE. CDR3 size: 13 residues. The source of this sequence is a female donor with ankylosing spondylitis or in good health (not recorded which). Sequencing was done on a sample of blood, either unsorted or a sorted T cell fraction (not recorded which). The rearrangement links TRBV5-6 to TRBJ2-2; 7 nucleotides match TRBD1. CDR3 residues: CASSFPTGGELFF. CDR3 nucleotides: TGTGCCAGCAGCTTCCCGACAGGGGGGGAGCTGTTTTTT.